This is a list of T cell receptor beta chains from one sample in a study of T cell repertoires in cytomegalovirus infection. MiXCR, run by TCRdb on the reads, gives a single entry per CDR3 protein. The sample contains about 120,000 distinct CDR3 sequences, more than 30% of which appear only once. The antigens these receptors bind are not known. Material: CD8+ T cells from cultured PBMCs, obtained from culture after CMV antigen stimulation. Every receptor here comes from a human donor in good health (CMV status not recorded). Some clones in this sample may be carry-over from other donors' samples. Each CDR3 is given with its conserved first and last residue. Each record gives: J gene, V gene, D gene, clone size, CDR3 protein, CDR3 DNA. The D gene is left open where the match is weak. The size entry is marked missing in some rows and otherwise reads once, few, many or a size class.

TRBJ2-3 | TRBV7-3 | . | . | CASSSTLGDTQYF | TGTGCCAGCAGCTCGACCCTTGGGGATACGCAGTATTTT
TRBJ2-1 | TRBV27 | . | once | CASSLAGDNEQFF | TGTGCCAGCAGTTTAGCCGGTGACAATGAGCAGTTCTTC
TRBJ2-5 | TRBV6-2/TRBV6-3 | . | few | CASSYGQSYQETQYF | TGTGCCAGCAGTTACGGACAGTCGTACCAAGAGACCCAGTACTTC
TRBJ1-1 | TRBV6-5 | . | . | CASSYEGMNTEAFF | TGTGCCAGCAGTTATGAAGGGATGAACACTGAAGCTTTCTTT
TRBJ2-3 | TRBV27 | . | . | CASSLSADLRTDTQYF | TGTGCCAGCAGTTTATCCGCGGACTTAAGGACGGATACGCAGTATTTT
TRBJ1-3 | TRBV13 | . | . | CASTIWGGSGNTIYF | TGTGCCAGCACCATTTGGGGGGGCTCTGGAAACACCATATATTTT
TRBJ2-1 | TRBV4-2 | . | . | CASSQKGMDEQFF | TGTGCCAGCAGCCAAAAAGGAATGGATGAGCAGTTCTTC
TRBJ2-1 | TRBV6-2/TRBV6-3 | TRBD1 | many | CASSKRTGGSYEVNNEQFF | TGTGCCAGCAGTAAGAGGACAGGGGGCTCGTATGAGGTCAACAATGAGCAGTTCTTC
TRBJ2-1 | TRBV27 | . | . | CASSLFQVSDEQFF | TGTGCCAGCAGTTTATTCCAAGTCTCGGATGAGCAGTTCTTC
TRBJ2-1 | TRBV7-9 | TRBD1 | many | CASSLGTGGSYNEQFF | TGTGCCAGCAGCTTAGGGACAGGGGGATCTTACAATGAGCAGTTCTTC
TRBJ1-2 | TRBV6-1 | . | few | CASSLSPAYYGYTF | TGTGCCAGCAGCCTGTCCCCAGCGTACTATGGCTACACCTTC
TRBJ2-7 | TRBV5-5 | . | . | CASSLAFGVEQYF | TGTGCCAGCAGCTTGGCGTTTGGGGTCGAGCAGTACTTC
TRBJ1-2 | TRBV7-6 | . | . | CASSTHSAIGGLGDPNYGYTF | TGTGCCAGCAGCACGCACAGCGCAATTGGGGGGCTCGGTGATCCAAACTATGGCTACACCTTC
TRBJ2-5 | TRBV28 | TRBD1 | few | CASSPPEGAGTQYF | TGTGCCAGCAGCCCCCCCGAGGGGGCGGGGACCCAGTACTTC
TRBJ2-7 | TRBV4-3 | TRBD2 | . | CASSQGAGGRSYEQYF | TGCGCCAGCAGCCAAGGCGCGGGGGGTCGATCCTACGAGCAGTACTTC
TRBJ1-2 | TRBV6-6 | . | . | CASSYGRGADGYTF | TGTGCCAGCAGTTACGGACGGGGTGCGGATGGCTACACCTTC
TRBJ2-7 | TRBV12-3/TRBV12-4 | TRBD1 | many | CASSLGGQGNEYF | TGTGCCAGCAGTCTAGGGGGACAGGGGAACGAGTACTTC
TRBJ2-7 | TRBV7-8 | TRBD1 | many | CASSLEGASSYEQYF | TGTGCCAGCAGCTTAGAGGGGGCCTCCAGCTACGAGCAGTACTTC
TRBJ2-7 | TRBV6-2/TRBV6-3 | . | few | CASSYSKLVSRYEQYF | TGTGCCAGCAGTTACTCGAAATTGGTTAGCCGATACGAGCAGTACTTC
TRBJ2-1 | TRBV19 | TRBD1 | . | CASSRTGNSYNEQFF | TGTGCCAGTAGCCGGACAGGGAACTCCTACAATGAGCAGTTCTTC
TRBJ2-2 | TRBV28 | . | . | CASSNPRDPTNTGELFF | TGTGCCAGCTCAAATCCCCGGGACCCTACGAACACCGGGGAGCTGTTTTTT
TRBJ2-2 | TRBV5-4 | TRBD2 | . | CASSSLELAGTSNTGELFF | TGTGCCAGCAGCTCCCTGGAACTAGCGGGGACCTCGAACACCGGGGAGCTGTTTTTT
TRBJ1-2 | TRBV6-1 | TRBD1 | few | CASSPSTGDGYGYTF | TGTGCCAGCAGTCCTTCGACAGGGGATGGCTATGGCTACACCTTC
TRBJ2-7 | TRBV6-1 | TRBD1 | . | CASSNGQAPQRIYEQYF | TGTGCCAGCAGTAACGGACAGGCCCCACAAAGAATCTACGAGCAGTACTTC
TRBJ2-3 | TRBV11-2 | . | few | CASSLEFRDPPESQYF | TGTGCCAGCAGCCTAGAGTTCCGGGACCCTCCGGAATCGCAGTATTTT
TRBJ1-4 | TRBV6-1 | . | . | CASSSESEKLFF | TGTGCCAGCAGCAGCGAAAGCGAAAAACTGTTTTTT
TRBJ2-1 | TRBV28 | TRBD2 | . | CASSFRLAGGSLSYNEQFF | TGTGCCAGCAGTTTTAGACTAGCGGGGGGGTCACTCTCCTACAATGAGCAGTTCTTC
TRBJ2-3 | TRBV7-2 | TRBD2 | . | CASSFPGLATDTQYF | TGTGCCAGCAGCTTTCCGGGACTAGCGACAGATACGCAGTATTTT
TRBJ1-4 | TRBV4-1 | . | few | CASSQESHSKKEKLFF | TGCGCCAGCAGCCAAGAATCGCACAGTAAAAAGGAAAAACTGTTTTTT
TRBJ2-7 | TRBV7-6 | TRBD1 | . | CASSHRDRGLPGYEQYF | TGTGCCAGCAGCCACCGGGACAGGGGGCTCCCCGGCTACGAGCAGTACTTC
TRBJ1-5 | TRBV10-1 | . | . | CANETPPGNQPQHF | TGCGCCAACGAGACCCCTCCAGGCAATCAGCCCCAGCATTTT
TRBJ1-2 | TRBV7-2 | . | few | CASSLEGVTNYGYTF | TGTGCCAGCAGCTTAGAAGGGGTGACTAACTATGGCTACACCTTC
TRBJ1-2 | TRBV5-1 | . | . | CASSQGRRGGAGYTF | TGCGCCAGCAGTCAAGGACGGCGGGGAGGCGCTGGCTACACCTTC
TRBJ2-2 | TRBV24-1 | . | few | CATSDSWGPNTGELFF | TGTGCCACCAGTGATTCTTGGGGGCCGAACACCGGGGAGCTGTTTTTT
TRBJ1-1 | TRBV27 | . | many | CASSLSRGLVGNTEAFF | TGTGCCAGCAGTTTATCGCGGGGGTTGGTGGGCAACACTGAAGCTTTCTTT
TRBJ2-5 | TRBV27 | . | . | CASSSGTAPQETQYF | TGTGCCAGCAGTTCGGGGACTGCACCACAAGAGACCCAGTACTTC
TRBJ2-4 | TRBV7-2 | TRBD2 | few | CASSLGGDYKNIQYF | TGTGCCAGCAGCTTAGGCGGGGACTACAAAAACATTCAGTACTTC
TRBJ2-1 | TRBV12-3/TRBV12-4 | TRBD2 | few | CASSLGGGGAFGNEQFF | TGTGCCAGCAGTTTAGGAGGCGGGGGGGCCTTCGGTAATGAGCAGTTCTTC
TRBJ1-5 | TRBV6-8 | TRBD1 | . | CASSMDRGLDQPQHF | TGTGCCAGCAGCATGGACAGGGGGCTGGATCAGCCCCAGCATTTT
TRBJ2-2 | TRBV7-2 | TRBD1 | many | CASSSRDSYTGELFF | TGTGCCAGCAGCTCCCGGGACAGTTACACCGGGGAGCTGTTTTTT
TRBJ2-5 | TRBV7-9 | . | . | CASSLDTTPLQETQYF | TGTGCCAGCAGCTTAGACACGACCCCCCTCCAAGAGACCCAGTACTTC
TRBJ2-3 | TRBV12-3/TRBV12-4 | TRBD2 | many | CASSLTSGGYTDTQYF | TGTGCCAGCAGTTTAACTAGCGGGGGGTACACAGATACGCAGTATTTT
TRBJ1-6 | TRBV20-1 | . | few | CSARDPRESSYNSPLHF | TGCAGTGCTAGAGACCCTAGGGAATCCTCCTATAATTCACCCCTCCACTTT
TRBJ1-1 | TRBV11-2 | . | . | CASTKTSRDTEAFF | TGTGCCAGCACTAAGACATCGCGGGACACTGAAGCTTTCTTT
TRBJ1-5 | TRBV4-1 | . | few | CASSQDLQNSNQPQHF | TGCGCCAGCAGCCAAGATCTACAAAATAGCAATCAGCCCCAGCATTTT
TRBJ2-7 | TRBV6-1 | TRBD1 | once | CASSLTDRGEQYF | TGTGCCAGCAGTTTAACGGACAGGGGCGAGCAGTACTTC
TRBJ2-1 | TRBV12-3/TRBV12-4 | . | . | CASSFWGGTYNEQFF | TGTGCCAGCAGTTTCTGGGGTGGCACCTACAATGAGCAGTTCTTC
TRBJ2-1 | TRBV5-1 | TRBD1 | few | CASSLGRTGGNEQFF | TGCGCCAGCAGCTTGGGACGGACAGGGGGCAATGAGCAGTTCTTC
TRBJ2-7 | TRBV2 | . | few | CASRGTFREQYF | TGTGCCAGCAGAGGGACTTTCCGAGAGCAGTACTTC
TRBJ2-2 | TRBV4-1 | TRBD1 | few | CASSDRVNTGELFF | TGCGCCAGCTCGGACAGGGTGAACACCGGGGAGCTGTTTTTT
TRBJ2-5 | TRBV5-6 | . | few | CASSSGTSATQYF | TGTGCCAGCAGCTCGGGGACTTCGGCGACCCAGTACTTC
TRBJ1-3 | TRBV12-3/TRBV12-4 | . | many | CASSSSRSSGNTIYF | TGTGCCAGCAGTAGCTCGCGTAGCTCTGGAAACACCATATATTTT
TRBJ1-5 | TRBV19 | . | . | CASSIEEGGRQPQHF | TGTGCCAGTAGTATAGAGGAGGGGGGACGGCAGCCCCAGCATTTT
TRBJ1-1 | TRBV7-2 | . | many | CASSLYDSWNTEAFF | TGTGCCAGCAGCTTGTATGACAGTTGGAACACTGAAGCTTTCTTT
TRBJ1-6 | TRBV7-2 | . | . | CASSFWGLNSPLHF | TGTGCCAGCAGCTTTTGGGGGTTGAATTCACCCCTCCACTTT
TRBJ2-7 | TRBV4-1 | . | . | CASSQALPFDGDEQYF | TGCGCCAGCAGCCAAGCCCTCCCCTTTGACGGGGACGAGCAGTACTTC
TRBJ2-7 | TRBV7-8 | . | many | CASSFQALTYEQYF | TGTGCCAGCAGCTTTCAGGCCCTCACCTACGAGCAGTACTTC
TRBJ1-4 | TRBV6-5 | . | few | CASSYSSGGKLFF | TGTGCCAGCAGTTACTCGTCGGGGGGTAAACTGTTTTTT
TRBJ1-6 | TRBV20-1 | . | once | CSANFRGANNSPLHF | TGCAGTGCTAACTTTCGGGGGGCGAATAATTCACCCCTCCACTTT
TRBJ2-1 | TRBV2 | TRBD2 | . | CASRPGLADLNEQFF | TGTGCCAGCAGGCCGGGACTAGCGGACCTCAATGAGCAGTTCTTC